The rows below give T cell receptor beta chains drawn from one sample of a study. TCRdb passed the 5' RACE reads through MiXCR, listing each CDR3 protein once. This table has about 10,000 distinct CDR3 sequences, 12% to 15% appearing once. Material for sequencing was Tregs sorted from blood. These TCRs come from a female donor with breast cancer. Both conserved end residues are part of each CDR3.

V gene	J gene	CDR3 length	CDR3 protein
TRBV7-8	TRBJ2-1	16	CASSQTRLIRYNEQFF
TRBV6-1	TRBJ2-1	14	CASKWTGGVDEQFF
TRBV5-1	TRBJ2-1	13	CASSLGEINEQFF
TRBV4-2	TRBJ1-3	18	CASSQEDSRSASGNTIYF
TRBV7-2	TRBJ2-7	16	CASSLVSGQGAREQYF
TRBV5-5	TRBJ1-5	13	CASSSAGTQPQHF
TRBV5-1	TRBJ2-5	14	CASSSGLASETQYF
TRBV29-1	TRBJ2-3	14	CSVPRGLSTDTQYF
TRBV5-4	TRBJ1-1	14	CASSLEAGKTEAFF
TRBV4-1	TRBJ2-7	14	CASSQGTAPYEQYF
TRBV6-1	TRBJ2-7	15	CASSEGDSEPHEQYF
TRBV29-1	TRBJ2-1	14	CSVKTSVSYNEQFF
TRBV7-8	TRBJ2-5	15	CASSLFGSGLETRYF
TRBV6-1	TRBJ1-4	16	CASSGLTVASNEKLFF
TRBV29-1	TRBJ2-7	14	CSVRGTVSSYEQYF
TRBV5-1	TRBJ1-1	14	CASSLIAGETEAFF
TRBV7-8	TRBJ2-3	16	CASSPRGLAGPGTQYF
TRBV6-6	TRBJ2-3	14	CASRSGTSTDTQYF
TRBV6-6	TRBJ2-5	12	CASARIQETQYF
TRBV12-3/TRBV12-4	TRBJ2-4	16	CASSPRLADAKNIQYF